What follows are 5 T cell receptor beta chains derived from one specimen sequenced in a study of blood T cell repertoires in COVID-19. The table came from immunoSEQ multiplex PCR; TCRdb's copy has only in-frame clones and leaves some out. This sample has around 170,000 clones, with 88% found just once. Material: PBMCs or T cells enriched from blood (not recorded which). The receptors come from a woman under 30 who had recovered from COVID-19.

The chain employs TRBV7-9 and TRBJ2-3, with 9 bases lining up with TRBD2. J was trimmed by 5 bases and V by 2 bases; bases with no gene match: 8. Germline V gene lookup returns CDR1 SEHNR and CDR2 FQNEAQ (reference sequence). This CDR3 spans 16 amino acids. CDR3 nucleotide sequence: TGTGCCAGCAGCTTAACGCTAGCGGGGTTCCTAGATACGCAGTATTTT. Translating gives CASSLTLAGFLDTQYF. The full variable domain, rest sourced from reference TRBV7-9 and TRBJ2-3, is DTGVSQNPRHKITKRGQNVTFRCDPISEHNRLYWYRQTLGQGPEFLTYFQNEAQLEKSRLLSDRFSAERPKGSFSTLEIQRTEQGDSAMYLCASSLTLAGFLDTQYFGPGTRLTVL.

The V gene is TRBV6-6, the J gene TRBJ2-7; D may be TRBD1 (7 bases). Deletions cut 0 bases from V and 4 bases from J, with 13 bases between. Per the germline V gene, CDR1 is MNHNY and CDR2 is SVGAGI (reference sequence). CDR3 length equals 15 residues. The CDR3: CASSYSRGARYEQYF. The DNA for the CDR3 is TGTGCCAGCAGTTACTCCAGGGGGGCCAGGTACGAGCAGTACTTC.

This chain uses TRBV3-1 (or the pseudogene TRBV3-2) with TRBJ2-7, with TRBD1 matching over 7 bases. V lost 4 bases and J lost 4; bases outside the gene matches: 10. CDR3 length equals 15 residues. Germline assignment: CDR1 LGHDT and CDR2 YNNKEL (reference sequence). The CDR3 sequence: CASSPAGTVEYEQYF. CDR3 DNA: TGTGCCAGCAGCCCGGCCGGGACAGTGGAATACGAGCAGTACTTC.

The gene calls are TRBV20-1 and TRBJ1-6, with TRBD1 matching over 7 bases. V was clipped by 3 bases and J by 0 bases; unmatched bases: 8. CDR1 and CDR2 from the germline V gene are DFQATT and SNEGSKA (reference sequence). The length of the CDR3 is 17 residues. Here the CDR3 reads CSASPQGEGSYNSPLHF. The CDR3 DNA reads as TGCAGTGCTAGTCCCCAGGGGGAAGGCTCCTATAATTCACCCCTCCACTTT.

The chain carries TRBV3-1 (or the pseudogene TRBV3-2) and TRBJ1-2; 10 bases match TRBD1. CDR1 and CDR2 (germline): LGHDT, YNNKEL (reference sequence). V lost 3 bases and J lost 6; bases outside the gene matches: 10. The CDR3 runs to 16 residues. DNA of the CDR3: TGTGCCAGCAGCCACCAACGGGACAGGGGTGGCGATGGCTACACCTTC. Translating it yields CASSHQRDRGGDGYTF.